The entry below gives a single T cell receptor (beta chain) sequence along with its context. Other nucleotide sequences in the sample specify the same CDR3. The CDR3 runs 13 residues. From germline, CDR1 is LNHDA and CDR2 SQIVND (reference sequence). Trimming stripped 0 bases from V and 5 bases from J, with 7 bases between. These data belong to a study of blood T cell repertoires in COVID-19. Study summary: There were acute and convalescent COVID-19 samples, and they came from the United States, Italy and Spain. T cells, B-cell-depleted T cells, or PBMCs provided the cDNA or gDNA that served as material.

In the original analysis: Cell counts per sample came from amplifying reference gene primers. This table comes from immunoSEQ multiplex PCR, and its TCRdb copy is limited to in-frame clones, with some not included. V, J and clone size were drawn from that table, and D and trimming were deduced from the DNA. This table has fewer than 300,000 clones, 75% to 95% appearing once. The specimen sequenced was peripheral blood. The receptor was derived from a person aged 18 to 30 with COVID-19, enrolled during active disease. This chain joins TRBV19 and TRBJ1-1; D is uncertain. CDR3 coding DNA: TGTGCCAGTAGTATAGATAGAGGAACTGAAGCTTTCTTT. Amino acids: CASSIDRGTEAFF.